The entry below gives a single TCR beta chain sequence along with its context. The method was immunoSEQ multiplex PCR; TCRdb's version includes in-frame clones alone and lacks a portion of them. The sample shows roughly 43,000 clones, around 87% of them seen only once. This sample was included in a study of control samples from healthy donors and cancer patients. Germline V gives CDR1 DFQATT, CDR2 SNEGSKA (reference sequence). The CDR3 loop spans 11 amino acids. This TCR was sampled from a woman in her fifties or sixties with lung cancer. Sequencing was carried out using PBMCs. The chain employs TRBV20-1 and TRBJ2-1; unclear D gene. The CDR3 DNA sequence: TGCAGCGCCTTTGGCCACAATGAGCAGTTCTTC. This codes for CSAFGHNEQFF.